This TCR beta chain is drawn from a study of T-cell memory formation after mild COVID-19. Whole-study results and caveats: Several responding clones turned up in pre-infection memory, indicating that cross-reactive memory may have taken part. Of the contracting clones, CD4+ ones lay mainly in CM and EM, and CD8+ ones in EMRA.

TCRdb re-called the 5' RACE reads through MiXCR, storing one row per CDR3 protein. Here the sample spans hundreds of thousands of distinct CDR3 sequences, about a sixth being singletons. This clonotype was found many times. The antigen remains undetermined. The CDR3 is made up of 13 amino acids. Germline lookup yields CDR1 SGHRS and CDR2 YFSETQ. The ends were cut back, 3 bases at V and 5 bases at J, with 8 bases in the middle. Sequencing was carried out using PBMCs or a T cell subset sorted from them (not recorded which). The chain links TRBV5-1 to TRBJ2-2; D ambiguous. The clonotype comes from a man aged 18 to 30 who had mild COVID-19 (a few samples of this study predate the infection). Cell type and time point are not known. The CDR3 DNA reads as TGCGCCAGCAGCTCCACTTTGACCGGGGAGCTGTTTTTT. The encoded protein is CASSSTLTGELFF.